This TCR beta chain was found in a study of CD8 T cells in ankylosing spondylitis. CDR1 and CDR2 (germline): DFQATT, SNEGSKA (reference sequence). V was pared by 5 bases and J by 7 bases, with 6 bases of the junction left unmatched. This CDR3 comprises 14 residues. TCRdb analysed the 5' RACE reads with MiXCR anew, one entry per CDR3 protein. There are 200,000 to 300,000 distinct CDR3 sequences in the sample; about 10% occur only once, and less than 7% lies in the top ten. Study-wide findings and caveats: A TCR beta motif of roughly 8 highly homologous variants appeared characteristic of ankylosing spondylitis blood. Reactive arthritis synovial fluid and blood previously showed some of these motif variants.

This clonotype was recorded many times. Its antigen remains unidentified. J is TRBJ2-1 and V is TRBV20-1, with TRBD1 matching 12 bases. Source material: blood, either unsorted or a sorted T cell fraction (not recorded which). This clonotype was obtained from a male donor with ankylosing spondylitis or in good health (not recorded which). CDR3 protein: CSAVPGQGANEQFF. The CDR3 nucleotides read TGCAGTGCTGTGCCGGGACAGGGGGCTAATGAGCAGTTCTTC.